The 8 T cell receptor beta chains given below trace back to one sample, sequenced in a study of blood T cell repertoires in COVID-19. The method was immunoSEQ multiplex PCR; TCRdb's version includes in-frame clones alone and lacks a portion of them. The table lists thousands of clones, 84% of them singletons, with approximately 30% in the top ten. The sequenced sample was peripheral blood. Receptors were obtained from a human donor in a cohort sampled during active COVID-19.

The J gene is TRBJ1-1, the V gene TRBV5-1, with D possibly being TRBD1 (5 bases). The CDR3 has 14 amino acids. The V and J ends lost 0 bases and 4 bases respectively, with 10 bases between them. In germline, CDR1 is SGHRS, CDR2 YFSETQ. The CDR3 DNA sequence: TGCGCCAGCAGCTTGGGGGGCCCGGGCACTGAAGCTTTCTTT. It specifies CASSLGGPGTEAFF.

V usage is TRBV10-3 and J usage is TRBJ2-7, with D possibly being TRBD1 (6 bases). V was pared by 7 bases and J by 0 bases, with 10 bases between. The CDR3 has 13 residues. Germline V gives CDR1 ENHRY, CDR2 SYGVKD. The CDR3 sequence is CAIMAGDSYEQYF. The CDR3 DNA is TGTGCCATCATGGCAGGGGACTCCTACGAGCAGTACTTC.

V is TRBV6-1 and J is TRBJ2-1, with a weak D call TRBD1 (5 bases). CDR1 MNHNS and CDR2 SASEGT come from the germline V gene. The CDR3 runs to 15 residues. Trimming took off 1 base at V and 2 bases at J, with 9 bases between the two ends. The CDR3 bases are TGTGCCAGCAGTGAAGACTACAGGACCTACAATGAGCAGTTCTTC. Translating gives CASSEDYRTYNEQFF.

The count of this clone is one. The rearrangement uses TRBV10-3 and TRBJ2-7, with D hard to call. The CDR3 consists of 14 residues. In germline, CDR1 is ENHRY, CDR2 SYGVKD. Trimming left V 2 bases short and J 5 bases short, with 13 bases between. The chain's CDR3 is CAISEPTFGDEQYV. As DNA, the CDR3 is TGTGCCATCAGTGAGCCGACTTTCGGAGACGAGCAGTACGTC.

Regarding this clone: At one of its ends the junction is not consistent with the germline gene, which may arise from a read error. The chain has TRBV11-3 and TRBJ2-2, with D unclear. Per the germline V gene, CDR1 is SGHNT and CDR2 is YENEEA. The CDR3 length is 14 residues. The CDR3 bases are TGTGCCAGCAGCTTAAGACTGAACGCCGGGGAGCTGTTTTTT. Translating gives CASSLRLNAGELFF.

V and J are TRBV5-5 and TRBJ2-5; no clear D. CDR3 length: 16 amino acids. V gave up 4 bases and J gave up 2 bases, with 18 bases separating them. Germline assignment: CDR1 SGHKS and CDR2 YYEKEE (reference sequence). DNA of the CDR3: TGTGCCAGCAGCATTGGTATGGGCAGCCTACAAGAGACCCAGTACTTC. Protein product: CASSIGMGSLQETQYF.

The rearrangement links TRBV24-1 to TRBJ2-1, with 11 bases identical to TRBD1. The ends lost 9 bases at V and 3 bases at J; junction bases unmatched: 6. CDR3 length equals 15 residues. From germline, CDR1 is KGHDR and CDR2 SFDVKD. The CDR3 loop reads CATESGTGGYNEQFF. The CDR3, as DNA: TGTGCCACCGAATCCGGGACAGGGGGCTACAATGAGCAGTTCTTC.

This chain uses TRBV6-2 or TRBV6-3 with TRBJ2-5, with D unclear. Between the trimmed V and J ends, which lost 5 bases and 5 bases, there was a span of 9 bases. Germline CDR1 reads MNHEY; CDR2 reads SVGEGT. The CDR3 contains 12 residues. The CDR3 loop reads CASSIMEETQYF. The CDR3 nucleotides are TGTGCCAGCAGTATCATGGAGGAGACCCAGTACTTC.